Following are 24 T cell receptor beta chains from one sample sequenced in a study of blood T cell repertoires in COVID-19. Clones were read by immunoSEQ multiplex PCR, and TCRdb kept only the in-frame ones, dropping some. Of tens of thousands of clones listed, about 80% are singletons. Sequencing was performed on peripheral blood. The receptors here all came from a woman between 65 and 79 years old with acute or convalescent COVID-19.

The V and J genes are TRBV11-2 and TRBJ2-5; possibly TRBD2 for D (6 bases). Trimming took off 1 base at V and 0 bases at J, with 12 bases between the two ends. The CDR3 has 16 amino acids. CDR1 is SGHAT, CDR2 FQNNGV, per germline. DNA for the CDR3: TGTGCCAGCAGCTTAGGAATAGCGGAACACCAAGAGACCCAGTACTTC. Amino acid sequence: CASSLGIAEHQETQYF.

This sequence joins TRBV10-3 and TRBJ2-7; perhaps TRBD1 as D (6 bases). This CDR3 comprises 13 residues. V lost 7 bases to trimming and J lost 4 bases, with 14 bases between them. Germline-derived CDR1 and CDR2 are ENHRY and SYGVKD. The CDR3 coding sequence is TGTGCCATCACTAGGGACATTGGGTACGAGCAGTACTTC. It yields the protein CAITRDIGYEQYF.

The J gene is TRBJ1-1, the V gene TRBV19; tentative D call: TRBD1 (6 bases). The CDR3 length is 15 residues. Germline-derived CDR1 and CDR2 are LNHDA and SQIVND (reference sequence). V lost 5 bases to trimming and J lost 3 bases, with 16 bases between them. Here the CDR3 reads CASSPHRAMDTEAFF. Written as DNA, the CDR3 is TGTGCCAGTAGTCCCCACAGGGCCATGGACACTGAAGCTTTCTTT. Full variable domain (rest looked up from reference TRBV19 and TRBJ1-1): DGGITQSPKYLFRKEGQNVTLSCEQNLNHDAMYWYRQDPGQGLRLIYYSQIVNDFQKGDIAEGYSVSREKKESFPLTVTSAQKNPTAFYLCASSPHRAMDTEAFFGQGTRLTVV.

The chain carries TRBV4-1 and TRBJ1-3, with 7 bases matching TRBD1. In germline, CDR1 is MGHRA, CDR2 YSYEKL. The J segment lost 4 bases and the V segment lost 3 bases, leaving 6 bases of the junction unmatched. This CDR3 region has 15 residues. The CDR3 sequence: CASSHRDREGNTIYF. CDR3 nucleotide sequence: TGCGCCAGCAGCCATAGAGACAGGGAGGGAAACACCATATATTTT.

This clone came up a few times. The chain has TRBV28 and TRBJ1-3; 12 bases are a match to TRBD1. The CDR3 loop spans 16 amino acids. Germline values: CDR1 MDHEN, CDR2 SYDVKM. Trimming at V came to 3 bases and at J to 3 bases, leaving 3 bases not matched to a gene. The CDR3 DNA is TGTGCCAGCAGTTTTGGGACAGGGGGCGGTGGAAACACCATATATTTT. It translates to CASSFGTGGGGNTIYF.

J is TRBJ1-2 and V is TRBV13; TRBD1 agrees at 7 bases. The CDR3 extends over 15 amino acids. The germline CDR1 and CDR2 sequences are PRHDT and FYEKMQ (reference sequence). J was trimmed by 8 bases and V by 1 base; bases with no gene match: 10. The CDR3 DNA reads as TGTGCCAGCAGCTTAGTTCAGGACAGGTGGTCAGGCTACACCTTC. This encodes CASSLVQDRWSGYTF.

This clone was counted between two and nine times. V usage is TRBV5-1 and J usage is TRBJ2-6; unclear D gene. The CDR3 is 15 residues long. Looked up from germline, CDR1 is SGHRS and CDR2 is YFSETQ. V lost 4 bases and J 0 bases, leaving 8 bases between the germline ends. In nucleotides, the CDR3 is TGCGCCAGCAGCCTCCCGGGCTCTGGGGCCAACGTCCTGACTTTC. This translates into CASSLPGSGANVLTF.

In its sample, this clone was seen many times. The chain uses TRBV21-1 and TRBJ1-1. TRBV21-1 corresponds to a pseudogene. The CDR3 runs 14 residues. DNA for the CDR3: TGTGCCAGCAGCGCGGGGGGAAGGAACACTGAAGCTTTCTTT. This gives the protein CASSAGGRNTEAFF.

This sequence joins TRBV28 and TRBJ2-2; the D is unclear. Trimming cost V 5 bases and J 7 bases, with 14 bases left between them. Germline-derived CDR1 and CDR2 are MDHEN and SYDVKM. The CDR3 extends over 14 amino acids. This CDR3 is CASSDKPVVGELFF. The DNA for the CDR3 is TGTGCCAGCAGTGACAAGCCCGTTGTCGGGGAGCTGTTTTTT.

The rearrangement joins TRBV5-1 to TRBJ1-2; D gene unclear. V shed 4 bases and J shed 7 bases, with 11 bases lying between them. The CDR3 has 12 amino acids. Germline V gene data show CDR1 as SGHRS and CDR2 as YFSETQ. In nucleotides, the CDR3 is TGCGCCAGCAGCGCCGATTATAGTGGCTACACCTTC. It encodes CASSADYSGYTF.

The chain couples TRBV7-3 to TRBJ2-3; 11 bases align to TRBD1. J gave up 2 bases and V 5 bases, and 0 bases lay outside the gene matches. Germline assignment: CDR1 SGHTA and CDR2 FQGTGA. The CDR3 sequence is 14 residues long. The CDR3 protein is CASSGQGATDTQYF. In DNA form, the CDR3 reads TGTGCCAGCAGCGGACAGGGGGCCACAGATACGCAGTATTTT.

The rearrangement links TRBV5-1 to TRBJ2-3; weak D call: TRBD2 (6 bases). Trimming pared 0 bases from V and 4 bases from J, leaving 12 bases between. The CDR3 length is 15 residues. Per the germline V gene, CDR1 is SGHRS and CDR2 is YFSETQ. The CDR3, as DNA: TGCGCCAGCAGCTTGGACGGGAGTGGGGCAGATACGCAGTATTTT. Translated, it gives CASSLDGSGADTQYF.

This chain connects TRBV5-5 to TRBJ2-2; D is ambiguous. The CDR3 runs to 15 residues. Germline V gives CDR1 SGHKS, CDR2 YYEKEE (reference sequence). The V end lost 2 bases, the J end lost 1 base, and 9 bases lay between the germline ends. DNA for the CDR3: TGTGCCAGCAGCTTAACACCGCAGAACACCGGGGAGCTGTTTTTT. The encoded protein is CASSLTPQNTGELFF.

The chain uses TRBV6-5 and TRBJ1-1; D is possibly TRBD1 (6 bases). In germline, CDR1 is MNHEY, CDR2 SVGAGI. V gave up 5 bases and J gave up 5 bases, with 15 bases separating them. CDR3 length: 14 residues. The CDR3 region is CASSPGGLRTEAFF. For the CDR3, the DNA is TGTGCCAGCAGTCCCGGGGGGCTTAGAACTGAAGCTTTCTTT.

DNA of the CDR3: TGTGCCAGCAGCCGTCTAGCGGGGGGGCCCTGGGAGACCCAGTACTTC. Its protein is CASSRLAGGPWETQYF. The chain combines TRBV7-2 with TRBJ2-5; 12 positions agree with TRBD2. Germline V gene sequence: CDR1 SGHTA, CDR2 FQGNSA. Trimming took 5 bases from V and 5 from J; bases not matched to a gene: 9. This CDR3 comprises 16 residues. Full variable domain (missing parts from reference TRBV7-2 and TRBJ2-5): GAGVSQSPSNKVTEKGKDVELRCDPISGHTALYWYRQSLGQGLEFLIYFQGNSAPDKSGLPSDRFSAERTGGSVSTLTIQRTQQEDSAVYLCASSRLAGGPWETQYFGPGTRLLVL.

The chain uses TRBV6-5 and TRBJ2-2; 9 bases match TRBD2. This CDR3 region has 15 residues. V lost 6 bases and J lost 0; bases outside the gene matches: 2. Germline V gene sequence: CDR1 MNHEY, CDR2 SVGAGI. The CDR3 loop is CASRPSGANTGELFF. Written as DNA, the CDR3 is TGTGCCAGCAGGCCTAGCGGGGCGAACACCGGGGAGCTGTTTTTT.

This chain joins TRBV2 and TRBJ2-5, with 8 bases aligning to TRBD2. This CDR3 is 13 amino acids long. The V gene end was trimmed by 3 bases and the J gene end by 3 bases; junction bases not matched to a gene: 0. From germline, CDR1 is SNHLY and CDR2 FYNNEI. CDR3 sequence reads: CASSDSGEETQYF. In DNA, the CDR3 is TGTGCCAGCAGTGATAGCGGGGAAGAGACCCAGTACTTC.

V and J are TRBV5-5 and TRBJ2-5, with D perhaps TRBD1 (6 bases). The V and J ends lost 0 bases and 3 bases respectively, with 15 bases between them. The V gene's germline CDR1 is SGHKS and CDR2 YYEKEE (reference sequence). CDR3 length: 16 residues. CDR3 coding DNA: TGTGCCAGCAGCTTGGTACCCAACAGGGCTGAAGAGACCCAGTACTTC. Amino acid sequence: CASSLVPNRAEETQYF. The full variable domain, rest sourced from reference TRBV5-5 and TRBJ2-5, is DAGVTQSPTHLIKTRGQQVTLRCSPISGHKSVSWYQQVLGQGPQFIFQYYEKEERGRGNFPDRFSARQFPNYSSELNVNALLLGDSALYLCASSLVPNRAEETQYFGPGTRLLVL.

This clone has a handful of counts. The V call is TRBV6-5, the J call TRBJ1-1, with a weak D call TRBD1 (5 bases). Trimming pared 1 base from V and 6 bases from J, leaving 12 bases between. Per germline, CDR1 MNHEY and CDR2 SVGAGI. This CDR3 is built from 14 residues. CDR3 residues: CASSYFQGSPEAFF. The CDR3 DNA follows: TGTGCCAGCAGTTACTTCCAGGGATCCCCTGAAGCTTTCTTT.

The genes are TRBV24-1 and TRBJ2-3; D is unclear. Germline values: CDR1 KGHDR, CDR2 SFDVKD. V lost 1 base to trimming and J lost 6 bases, with 4 bases between them. The CDR3 contains 12 residues. CDR3 bases: TGTGCCACCAGTGATTTTGCGGATACGCAGTATTTT. Translated: CATSDFADTQYF.

The chain has TRBV19 and TRBJ2-2; D perhaps matches TRBD2 (6 bases). This CDR3 spans 20 amino acids. With 5 bases removed from V and 0 bases from J, the gap between germline ends came to 25 bases. Germline loops: CDR1 LNHDA, CDR2 SQIVND (reference sequence). CDR3 coding DNA: TGTGCCAGTAGTCTGGGGTGGGCGGGCGGCCGGGGGACGAACACCGGGGAGCTGTTTTTT. It is translated as CASSLGWAGGRGTNTGELFF.

V and J are TRBV7-9 and TRBJ2-7, with D possibly TRBD2 on 5 matching bases. V dropped 4 bases and J dropped 2 bases, with 12 bases sitting between them. Germline V CDR1 and CDR2: SEHNR, FQNEAQ (reference sequence). The CDR3 covers 14 residues. This CDR3 is CASSSPGVPYEQYF. The CDR3 DNA follows: TGTGCCAGCAGCTCACCCGGGGTCCCCTACGAGCAGTACTTC. Combining the CDR3 with reference TRBV7-9 and TRBJ2-7 gives the whole variable domain DTGVSQNPRHKITKRGQNVTFRCDPISEHNRLYWYRQTLGQGPEFLTYFQNEAQLEKSRLLSDRFSAERPKGSFSTLEIQRTEQGDSAMYLCASSSPGVPYEQYFGPGTRLTVT.

This clone was recorded at least ten times. This chain connects TRBV5-1 to TRBJ1-3; D unclear. This CDR3 spans 14 amino acids. Trimming shortened V by 0 bases and J by 2 bases, and 6 bases separated the two germline ends. The germline gives CDR1 SGHRS, CDR2 YFSETQ. CDR3 sequence reads: CASSLDGAGNTIYF. For the CDR3, the DNA is TGCGCCAGCAGCTTGGACGGGGCTGGAAACACCATATATTTT.

The chain joins TRBV4-1 to TRBJ2-3; 9 bases are a match to TRBD2. The CDR3 length is 14 residues. V was pared by 2 bases and J by 5 bases, with 2 bases of the junction left unmatched. Germline lookup yields CDR1 MGHRA and CDR2 YSYEKL. CDR3 sequence: CASSQSTSGDTQYF. CDR3 nucleotide sequence: TGCGCCAGCAGCCAATCGACTAGCGGAGATACGCAGTATTTT.